This T cell receptor (beta chain) was retrieved from a study of T cell changes during pregnancy in multiple sclerosis. Measured with immunoSEQ multiplex PCR; TCRdb has only the in-frame clones, and not every one. The data show under 50,000 clones, roughly 94% seen once. The CDR3 is made up of 15 amino acids. Germline trimming cut 2 bases from V and 2 bases from J; bases unmatched to any gene: 5. CDR1 is SSHAT and CDR2 is FNYEAQ in the germline V gene (reference sequence). The V call is TRBV7-7, the J call TRBJ2-5; 7 bases map to TRBD2. This TCR derives from a female donor with multiple sclerosis, enrolled in a pregnancy study. Sequencing used CD8+ T cells from peripheral blood mononuclear cells, obtained in the first trimester of pregnancy. CDR3 coding DNA: TGTGCCAGCAGCTTATGGCCAGCGGGACAAGAGACCCAGTACTTC. Its protein is CASSLWPAGQETQYF.